The next 10 T cell receptor beta chains were all read from a single sample in a study of cytomegalovirus exposure and HLA in healthy donors. Both 60 Vbeta primers and 13 Jbeta primers went into the PCR. Profiled with immunoSEQ multiplex PCR; TCRdb holds only in-frame clones, not every one. The repertoire holds approximately 170,000 clones, more than 65% seen once, with 1% to 1.5% in the top ten. The source material was PBMCs. Source of these receptors: a man aged 50 to 59 in good health and CMV-seropositive.

The sample holds one count of this clone. The rearrangement joins TRBV7-8 to TRBJ1-5; TRBD1 matches 8 bases. CDR3 length: 15 residues. The V gene end was trimmed by 5 bases and the J gene end by 6 bases; junction bases not matched to a gene: 9. Germline V gene data show CDR1 as SGHVS and CDR2 as FQNEAQ. CDR3 coding DNA: TGTGCCAGCAGCGCGCAGGGGGCCCAGGGTCAGCCCCAGCATTTT. Protein product: CASSAQGAQGQPQHF.

The CDR3 reads CASSAEAGNTIYF. The CDR3, as DNA: TGTGCCAGCAGTGCCGAGGCTGGAAACACCATATATTTT. The genes are TRBV6-4 and TRBJ1-3; D ambiguous. Germline V gives CDR1 MRHNA, CDR2 SNTAGT. The V end was cut by 4 bases, the J end by 2 bases, with 6 bases between. This CDR3 is 13 amino acids long.

The CDR3 bases are TGTGCCAGCAGCACGGGACAGGCGTACACTGAAGCTTTCTTT. It codes for CASSTGQAYTEAFF. The chain carries TRBV9 and TRBJ1-1, with 8 positions matching TRBD1. CDR1 is SGDLS and CDR2 is YYNGEE in the germline V gene. This CDR3 is 14 amino acids long. V lost 4 bases and J lost 3; bases outside the gene matches: 5.

This chain joins TRBV19 and TRBJ2-4; D may be TRBD2 (5 bases). This CDR3 spans 14 amino acids. The V end lost 5 bases, the J end lost 7 bases, and 15 bases lay between the germline ends. Germline V gives CDR1 LNHDA, CDR2 SQIVND (reference sequence). CDR3 bases: TGTGCCAGTAGTGGCAAACTAGTCGGTAACATTCAGTACTTC. Residues: CASSGKLVGNIQYF.

Written as DNA, the CDR3 is TGTGCCAGCAGCCGGACAGTTCCGTCGTACGAGCAGTACTTC. Amino acids: CASSRTVPSYEQYF. V is TRBV28 and J is TRBJ2-7; TRBD1 might be the D (6 bases). CDR3 length: 14 residues. CDR1 and CDR2 from the germline V gene are MDHEN and SYDVKM. V lost 6 bases and J lost 4, with 16 bases in between.

This clone was seen only a few times. The V call is TRBV15, the J call TRBJ2-3; 10 positions agree with TRBD2. The CDR3 is 17 amino acids. Trimming at V came to 0 bases and at J to 6 bases, leaving 9 bases not matched to a gene. Germline V gene sequence: CDR1 LNHNV, CDR2 YYDKDF (reference sequence). CDR3: CATSRDLAGGPKDTQYF. CDR3 DNA sequence: TGTGCCACCAGCAGAGATTTAGCGGGGGGCCCCAAGGATACGCAGTATTTT.

This chain connects TRBV10-3 to TRBJ1-3; 8 bases fit TRBD1. J was trimmed by 4 bases and V by 6 bases; bases with no gene match: 11. This CDR3 spans 16 amino acids. In germline, CDR1 is ENHRY, CDR2 SYGVKD. The CDR3 region is CAISNHGQGEGNTIYF. The DNA for the CDR3 is TGTGCCATCAGCAACCACGGACAGGGAGAAGGAAACACCATATATTTT.

A few counts support this clone. The chain links TRBV7-8 to TRBJ1-1; D may be TRBD1 (6 bases). In germline, CDR1 is SGHVS, CDR2 FQNEAQ. V was pared by 5 bases and J by 6 bases, with 13 bases between. The CDR3 is 13 amino acids. The CDR3 loop is CASSLLPGAEAFF. The CDR3 nucleotides are TGTGCCAGCAGCCTCCTCCCAGGGGCTGAAGCTTTCTTT.

The rearrangement links TRBV4-1 to TRBJ2-5; D remains unclear. The DNA end is a closer match to TRBJ2-7, so the J assignment may be wrong. This CDR3 has 15 residues. Germline V lookup: CDR1 MGHRA, CDR2 YSYEKL. In nucleotides, the CDR3 is TGCGCCAGCAGCCAAGAATCAGCGACCGACTACGAGCAGTACTTC. This encodes CASSQESATDYEQYF.

The chain recombines TRBV28 with TRBJ1-1; tentatively, D is TRBD1 (5 bases). V was shortened by 3 bases and J by 8 bases, with 22 bases between the two germline ends. The germline V gene has CDR1 MDHEN and CDR2 SYDVKM. The CDR3 contains 16 residues. The CDR3 is CASSFARVGGDQEAFF. The CDR3 coding sequence is TGTGCCAGCAGTTTCGCGAGGGTCGGGGGGGATCAAGAAGCTTTCTTT.